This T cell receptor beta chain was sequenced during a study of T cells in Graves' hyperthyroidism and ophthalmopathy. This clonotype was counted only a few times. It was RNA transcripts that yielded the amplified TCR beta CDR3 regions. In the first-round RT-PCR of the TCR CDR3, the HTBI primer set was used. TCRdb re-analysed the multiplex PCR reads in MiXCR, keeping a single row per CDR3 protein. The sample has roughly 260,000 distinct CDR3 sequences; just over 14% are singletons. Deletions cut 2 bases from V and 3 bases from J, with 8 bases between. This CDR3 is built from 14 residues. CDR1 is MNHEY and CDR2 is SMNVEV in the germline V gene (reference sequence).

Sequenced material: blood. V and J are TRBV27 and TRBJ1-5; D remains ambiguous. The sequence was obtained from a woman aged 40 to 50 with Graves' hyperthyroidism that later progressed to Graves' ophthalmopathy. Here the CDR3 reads CASSLGYYNQPQHF. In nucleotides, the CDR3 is TGTGCCAGCAGTTTAGGATACTACAATCAGCCCCAGCATTTT.